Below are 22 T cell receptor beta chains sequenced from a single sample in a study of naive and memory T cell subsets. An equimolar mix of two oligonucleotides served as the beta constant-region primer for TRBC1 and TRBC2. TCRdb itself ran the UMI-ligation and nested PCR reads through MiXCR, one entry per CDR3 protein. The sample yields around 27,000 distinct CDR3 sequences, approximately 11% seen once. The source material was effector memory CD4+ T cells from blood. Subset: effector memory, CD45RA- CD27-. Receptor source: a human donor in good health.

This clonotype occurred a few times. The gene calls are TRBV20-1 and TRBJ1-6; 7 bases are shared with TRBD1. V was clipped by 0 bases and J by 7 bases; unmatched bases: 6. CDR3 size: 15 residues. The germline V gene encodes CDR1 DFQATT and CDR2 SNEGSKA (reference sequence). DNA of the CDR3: TGCAGTGCTAGAGATCATGGACAGGTCAATTCACCCCTCCACTTT. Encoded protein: CSARDHGQVNSPLHF.

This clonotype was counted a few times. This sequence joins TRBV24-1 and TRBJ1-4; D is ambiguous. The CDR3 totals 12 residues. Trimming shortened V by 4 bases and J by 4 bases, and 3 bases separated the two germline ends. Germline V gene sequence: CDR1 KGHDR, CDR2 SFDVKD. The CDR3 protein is CATSESNEKLFF. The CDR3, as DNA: TGTGCCACCAGTGAGAGTAATGAAAAACTGTTTTTT.

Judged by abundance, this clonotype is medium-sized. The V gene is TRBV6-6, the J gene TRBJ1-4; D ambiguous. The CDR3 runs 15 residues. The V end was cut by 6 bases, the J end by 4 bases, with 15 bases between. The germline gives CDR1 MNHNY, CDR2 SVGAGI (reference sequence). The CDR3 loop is CASRPSERGNEKLFF. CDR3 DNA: TGTGCCAGCAGACCCTCCGAGCGCGGTAATGAAAAACTGTTTTTT.

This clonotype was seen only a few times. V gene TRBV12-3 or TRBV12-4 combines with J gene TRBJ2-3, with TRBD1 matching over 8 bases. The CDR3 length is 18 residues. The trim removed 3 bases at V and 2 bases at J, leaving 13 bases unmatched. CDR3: CASSFGWMGQAITDTQYF. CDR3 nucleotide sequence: TGTGCCAGCAGTTTTGGGTGGATGGGACAGGCCATCACAGATACGCAGTATTTT.

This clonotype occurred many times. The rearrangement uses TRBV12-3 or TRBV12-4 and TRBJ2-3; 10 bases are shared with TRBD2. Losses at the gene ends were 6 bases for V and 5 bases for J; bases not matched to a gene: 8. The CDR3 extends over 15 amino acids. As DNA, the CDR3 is TGTGCCAGCAGCCGGTCTAGCGGGAGTAGAGATACGCAGTATTTT. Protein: CASSRSSGSRDTQYF.

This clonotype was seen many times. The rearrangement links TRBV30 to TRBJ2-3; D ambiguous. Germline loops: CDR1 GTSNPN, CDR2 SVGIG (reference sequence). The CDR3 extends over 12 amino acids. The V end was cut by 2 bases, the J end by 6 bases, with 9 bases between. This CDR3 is CAWSRLTDTQYF. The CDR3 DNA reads TGTGCCTGGAGTAGGCTCACCGATACGCAGTATTTT.

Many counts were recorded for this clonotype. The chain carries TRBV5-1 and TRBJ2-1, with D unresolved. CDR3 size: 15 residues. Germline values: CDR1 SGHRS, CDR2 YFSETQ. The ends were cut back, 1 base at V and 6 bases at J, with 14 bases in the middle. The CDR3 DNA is TGCGCCAGCAGCTTGTCACTGTCCTTTACCAATGAGCAGTTCTTC. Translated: CASSLSLSFTNEQFF.

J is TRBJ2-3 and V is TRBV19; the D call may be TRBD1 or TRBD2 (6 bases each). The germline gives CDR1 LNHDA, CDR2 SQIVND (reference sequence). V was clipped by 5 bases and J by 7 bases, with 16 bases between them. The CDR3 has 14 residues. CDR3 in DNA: TGTGCCAGTAGTCAGGAGGGGGGCACGAATACGCAGTATTTT. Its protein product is CASSQEGGTNTQYF.

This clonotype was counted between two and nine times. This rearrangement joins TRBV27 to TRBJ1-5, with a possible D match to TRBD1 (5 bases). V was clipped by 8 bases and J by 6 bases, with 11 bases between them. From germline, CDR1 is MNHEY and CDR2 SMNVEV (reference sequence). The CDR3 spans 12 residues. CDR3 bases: TGTGCCAGCGGGGCGGGGTTTCAGCCCCAGCATTTT. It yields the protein CASGAGFQPQHF.

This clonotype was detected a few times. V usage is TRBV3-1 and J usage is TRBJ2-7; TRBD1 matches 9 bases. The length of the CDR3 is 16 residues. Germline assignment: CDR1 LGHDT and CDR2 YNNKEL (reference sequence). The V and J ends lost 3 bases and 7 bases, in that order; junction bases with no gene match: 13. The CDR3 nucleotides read TGTGCCAGCAGCCACCTGACCAACAGGGGGCACAAAGAGCAGTACTTC. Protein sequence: CASSHLTNRGHKEQYF.

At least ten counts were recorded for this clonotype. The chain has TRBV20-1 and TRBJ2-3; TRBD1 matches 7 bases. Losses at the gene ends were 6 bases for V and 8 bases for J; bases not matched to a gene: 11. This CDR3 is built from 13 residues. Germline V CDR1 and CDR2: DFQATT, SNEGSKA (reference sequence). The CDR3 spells CSASGGLWGTQYF. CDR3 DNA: TGCAGTGCGTCAGGGGGTCTCTGGGGTACGCAGTATTTT.

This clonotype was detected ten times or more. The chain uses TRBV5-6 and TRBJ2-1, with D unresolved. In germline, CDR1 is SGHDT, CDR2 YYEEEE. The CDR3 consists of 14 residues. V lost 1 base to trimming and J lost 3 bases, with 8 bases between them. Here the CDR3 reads CASSLHGFYNEQFF. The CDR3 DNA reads TGTGCCAGCAGCTTGCACGGGTTCTACAATGAGCAGTTCTTC.

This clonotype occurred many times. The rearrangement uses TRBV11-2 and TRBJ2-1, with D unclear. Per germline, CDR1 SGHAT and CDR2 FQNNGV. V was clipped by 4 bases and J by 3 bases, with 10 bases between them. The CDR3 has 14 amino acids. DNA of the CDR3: TGTGCCAGCAGCTCCGGAGACCGCTACAATGAGCAGTTCTTC. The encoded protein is CASSSGDRYNEQFF. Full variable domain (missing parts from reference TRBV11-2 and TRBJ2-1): EAGVAQSPRYKIIEKRQSVAFWCNPISGHATLYWYQQILGQGPKLLIQFQNNGVVDDSQLPKDRFSAERLKGVDSTLKIQPAKLEDSAVYLCASSSGDRYNEQFFGPGTRLTVL.

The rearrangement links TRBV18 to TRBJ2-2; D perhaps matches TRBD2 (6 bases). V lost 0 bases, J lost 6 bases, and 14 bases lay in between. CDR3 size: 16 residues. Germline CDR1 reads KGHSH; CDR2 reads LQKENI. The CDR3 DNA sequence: TGTGCCAGCTCACCACCGGGGACTCCTGAGTCCGGGGAGCTGTTTTTT. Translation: CASSPPGTPESGELFF.

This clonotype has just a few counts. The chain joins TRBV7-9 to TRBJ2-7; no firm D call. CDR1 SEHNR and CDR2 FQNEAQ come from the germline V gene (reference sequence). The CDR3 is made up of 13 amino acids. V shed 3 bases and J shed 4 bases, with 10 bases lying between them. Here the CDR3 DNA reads TGTGCCAGCAGCTTTAATGATTTATACGAGCAGTACTTC. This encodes CASSFNDLYEQYF.

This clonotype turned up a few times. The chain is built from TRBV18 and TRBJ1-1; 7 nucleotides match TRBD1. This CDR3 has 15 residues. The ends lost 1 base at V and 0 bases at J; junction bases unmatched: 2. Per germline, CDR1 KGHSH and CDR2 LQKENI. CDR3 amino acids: CASSPRTGVNTEAFF. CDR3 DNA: TGTGCCAGCTCACCACGGACAGGAGTGAACACTGAAGCTTTCTTT.

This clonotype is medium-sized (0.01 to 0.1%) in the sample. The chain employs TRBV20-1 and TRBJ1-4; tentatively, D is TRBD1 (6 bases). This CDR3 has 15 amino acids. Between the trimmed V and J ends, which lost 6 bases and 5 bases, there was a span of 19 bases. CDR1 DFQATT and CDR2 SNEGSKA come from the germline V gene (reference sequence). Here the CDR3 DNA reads TGCAGTGCCACCCCCATGCGGGGGGCGAATGAAAAACTGTTTTTT. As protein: CSATPMRGANEKLFF.

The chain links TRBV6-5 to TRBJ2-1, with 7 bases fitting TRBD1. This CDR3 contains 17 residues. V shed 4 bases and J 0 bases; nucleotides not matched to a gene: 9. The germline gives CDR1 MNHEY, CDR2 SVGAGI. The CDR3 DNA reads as TGTGCCAGCAGTTCCCTAGGGGGCGCCAGCTCCTACAATGAGCAGTTCTTC. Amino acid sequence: CASSSLGGASSYNEQFF.

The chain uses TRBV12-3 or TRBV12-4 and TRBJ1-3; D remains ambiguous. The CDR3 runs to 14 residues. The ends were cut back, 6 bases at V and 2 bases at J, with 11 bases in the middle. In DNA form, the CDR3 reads TGTGCCAGCAGACCCTCCCCAGCTGGAAACACCATATATTTT. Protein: CASRPSPAGNTIYF.

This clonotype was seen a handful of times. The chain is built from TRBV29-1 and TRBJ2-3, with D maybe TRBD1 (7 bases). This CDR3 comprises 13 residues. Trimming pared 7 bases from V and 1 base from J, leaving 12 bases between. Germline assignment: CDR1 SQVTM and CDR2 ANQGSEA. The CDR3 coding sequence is TGCAGCGGAGACAGGGAGGGCACAGATACGCAGTATTTT. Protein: CSGDREGTDTQYF.

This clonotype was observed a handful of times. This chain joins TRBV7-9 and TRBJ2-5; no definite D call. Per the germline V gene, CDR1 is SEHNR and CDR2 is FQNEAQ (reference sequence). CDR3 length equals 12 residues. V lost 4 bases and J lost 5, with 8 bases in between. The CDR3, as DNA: TGTGCCAGCAGCTCTCTGGGGGAGACCCAGTACTTC. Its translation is CASSSLGETQYF.

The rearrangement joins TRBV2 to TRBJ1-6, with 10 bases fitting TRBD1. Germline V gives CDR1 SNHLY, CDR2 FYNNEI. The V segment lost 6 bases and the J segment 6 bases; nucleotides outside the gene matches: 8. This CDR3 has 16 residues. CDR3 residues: CASSGDRGHFNSPLHF. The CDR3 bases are TGTGCCAGCAGCGGGGACAGGGGTCATTTTAATTCACCCCTCCACTTT.